The following is a T cell receptor (beta chain) sequence with its context. The record originates from a study of blood T cell repertoires in COVID-19. Study in general: Acute and convalescent COVID-19 samples came from the United States, Italy and Spain. PBMCs, B-cell-depleted T cells, or T cells were the source of the cDNA or gDNA that made up the material.

V lost 6 bases to trimming and J lost 1 base, with 10 bases between them. The CDR3 is 14 amino acids. CDR1 and CDR2 from the germline V gene are MNHEY and SVGAGI. In the original processing: How many nucleated cells were present was estimated from reference gene primer amplification. Assay: immunoSEQ multiplex PCR; the TCRdb copy retains only in-frame clones and omits some. V, J and clone size reflect that table, while D and trimming were determined from the DNA. In the table there are some 120,000 clones, about four fifths of which are singletons. This receptor was obtained from a woman aged 45-65 years with acute or convalescent COVID-19. V is TRBV6-5 and J is TRBJ1-5; D unclear. The sequenced material came from peripheral blood. In nucleotides, the CDR3 is TGTGCCAGCAGCCTAACAGAAAGCAATCAGCCCCAGCATTTT. Amino acids: CASSLTESNQPQHF.